This TCR beta chain was identified during a study of cytomegalovirus exposure and HLA in healthy donors. The CDR3 runs 15 residues. V was clipped by 4 bases and J by 5 bases; unmatched bases: 6. CDR1 is SGHRS, CDR2 YFSETQ, per germline. The PCR contained 60 Vbeta and 13 Jbeta primers. The table came from immunoSEQ multiplex PCR; TCRdb's copy has only in-frame clones and leaves some out. The sample shows 100,000 to 150,000 clones, 55% to 80% of them seen only once. Study-wide findings and caveats: A classifier reportedly called cytomegalovirus status with high sensitivity and specificity. Later work associated 16,951 TCR beta sequences with HLA alleles at 0.05 false discovery rate.

The sample holds a few counts of this clone. What it recognizes is unknown. The rearrangement joins TRBV5-1 to TRBJ1-4; 9 bases are a match to TRBD1. This receptor was taken from a woman in her thirties or forties in good health and CMV-seronegative. Sequences were obtained from PBMCs. The CDR3 DNA reads as TGCGCCAGCAGCCCACAGGGGGCGGCGAATGAAAAACTGTTTTTT. Translating gives CASSPQGAANEKLFF.